Each of the 3 T cell receptor beta chains below was sequenced from the same sample in a study of T cell changes during pregnancy in multiple sclerosis. Clones were sequenced by immunoSEQ multiplex PCR, and TCRdb holds only the in-frame ones, with some missing. Among about 110,000 clones, under 95% were seen once, and the ten largest hold 1.5% to 2%. Sequencing was performed on peripheral blood, taken before pregnancy. All receptors derive from a female donor with multiple sclerosis, enrolled in a pregnancy study.

V usage is TRBV6-5 and J usage is TRBJ2-7; 7 bases fit TRBD2. The V gene end was trimmed by 5 bases and the J gene end by 2 bases; junction bases not matched to a gene: 9. CDR1 and CDR2 from the germline V gene are MNHEY and SVGAGI. This CDR3 comprises 15 residues. In DNA form, the CDR3 reads TGTGCCAGCAGTCCTCTCGGACTAGAAACCTACGAGCAGTACTTC. Protein: CASSPLGLETYEQYF.

The rearrangement joins TRBV7-9 to TRBJ1-5; 7 positions match TRBD1. After removal of 4 bases from V and 2 bases from J, the junction contained 8 bases not matched to a gene. This CDR3 has 16 residues. Germline V gene lookup returns CDR1 SEHNR and CDR2 FQNEAQ (reference sequence). The CDR3 is CASSYFRQGRNQPQHF. CDR3 DNA: TGTGCCAGCAGCTACTTTCGACAGGGTCGCAATCAGCCCCAGCATTTT.

The J gene is TRBJ1-4, the V gene TRBV15, with 10 bases fitting TRBD1. The germline V gene has CDR1 LNHNV and CDR2 YYDKDF (reference sequence). Unmatched junction bases numbered 28, after V lost 8 bases and J lost 16 bases. The CDR3 extends over 18 amino acids. CDR3 DNA sequence: TGTGCCACCGGCAAAATGAAGAGGCCGGGACAGGGGAGGGAGAATAGGTTTTTT. Residues: CATGKMKRPGQGRENRFF. Complete variable domain (other parts from reference TRBV15 and TRBJ1-4): DAMVIQNPRYQVTQFGKPVTLSCSQTLNHNVMYWYQQKSSQAPKLLFHYYDKDFNNEADTPDNFQSRRPNTSFCFLDIRSPGLGDTAMYLCATGKMKRPGQGRENRFFGSGTQLSVL.